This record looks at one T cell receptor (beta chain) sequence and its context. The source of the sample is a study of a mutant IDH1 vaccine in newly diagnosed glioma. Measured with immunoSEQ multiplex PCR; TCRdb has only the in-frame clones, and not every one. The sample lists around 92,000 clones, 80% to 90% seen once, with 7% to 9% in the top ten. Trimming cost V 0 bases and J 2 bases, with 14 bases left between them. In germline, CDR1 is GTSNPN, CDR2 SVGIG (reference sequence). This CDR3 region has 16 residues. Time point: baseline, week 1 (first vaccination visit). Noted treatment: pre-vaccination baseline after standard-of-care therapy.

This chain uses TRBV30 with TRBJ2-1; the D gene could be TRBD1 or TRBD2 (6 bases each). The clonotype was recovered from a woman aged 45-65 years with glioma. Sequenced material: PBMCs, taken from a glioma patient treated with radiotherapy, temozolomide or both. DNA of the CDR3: TGTGCCTGGAGTGTACTTCTCCGGGGGCCCTACAATGAGCAGTTCTTC. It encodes CAWSVLLRGPYNEQFF.